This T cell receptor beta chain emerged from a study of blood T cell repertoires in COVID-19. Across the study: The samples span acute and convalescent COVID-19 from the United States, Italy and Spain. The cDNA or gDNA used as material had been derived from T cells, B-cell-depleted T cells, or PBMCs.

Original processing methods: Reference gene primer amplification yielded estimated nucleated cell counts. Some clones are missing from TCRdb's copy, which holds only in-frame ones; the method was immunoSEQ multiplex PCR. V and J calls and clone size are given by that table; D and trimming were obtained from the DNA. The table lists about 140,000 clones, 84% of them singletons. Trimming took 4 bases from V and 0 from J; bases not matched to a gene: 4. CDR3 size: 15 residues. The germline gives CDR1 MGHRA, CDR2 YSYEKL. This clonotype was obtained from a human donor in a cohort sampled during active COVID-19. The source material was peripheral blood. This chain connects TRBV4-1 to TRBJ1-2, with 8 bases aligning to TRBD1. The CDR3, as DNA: TGCGCCAGCAGCCGCATGGGACAGGCTAACTATGGCTACACCTTC. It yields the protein CASSRMGQANYGYTF.